This is a list of T cell receptor beta chains from one sample in a study of blood T cell repertoires in COVID-19. TCRdb's copy holds only in-frame clones and misses some; the assay was immunoSEQ multiplex PCR. The sample has 110,000 or so clones; 80% to 90% are singletons. The sequenced sample was peripheral blood. These receptors all come from a middle-aged man with acute or convalescent COVID-19. Both conserved end residues are part of each CDR3.

V gene: TRBV19; J gene: TRBJ1-5; CDR3 protein: CASSEQGAGQPQHF
V gene: TRBV29-1; J gene: TRBJ2-3; CDR3 protein: CSVAYQATDTQYF
V gene: TRBV5-1; J gene: TRBJ2-1; CDR3 protein: CASSLTSGGVLYNEQFF
V gene: TRBV6-2/TRBV6-3; J gene: TRBJ1-2; CDR3 protein: CASSNRQGAYGYTF
V gene: TRBV19; J gene: TRBJ1-4; CDR3 protein: CASRVGTGYNEKLFF
V gene: TRBV4-1; J gene: TRBJ1-1; CDR3 protein: CASSEGQGVNTEAFF
V gene: TRBV9; J gene: TRBJ2-4; CDR3 protein: CASSVAVKDIQYF
V gene: TRBV11-2; J gene: TRBJ1-3; CDR3 protein: CASAEPTTSIPHF
V gene: TRBV24-1; J gene: TRBJ1-5; CDR3 protein: CATSDYSSDQPQHF
V gene: TRBV15; J gene: TRBJ2-3; CDR3 protein: CATSRSRQDLTDTQYF
V gene: TRBV5-1; J gene: TRBJ2-4; CDR3 protein: CASSLLSGSGDIQYF
V gene: TRBV7-9; J gene: TRBJ1-4; CDR3 protein: CASSHTGFNEKLFF
V gene: TRBV7-9; J gene: TRBJ2-1; CDR3 protein: CASSPSTSGGYNEQFF
V gene: TRBV14; J gene: TRBJ2-3; CDR3 protein: CASSQGVAGTSTDTQYF
V gene: TRBV24-1; J gene: TRBJ2-3; CDR3 protein: CATGLSLAEGADTQYF
V gene: TRBV27; J gene: TRBJ2-4; CDR3 protein: CASSRQGADIQYF
V gene: TRBV19; J gene: TRBJ1-2; CDR3 protein: CASSRTVGYGYTF
V gene: TRBV19; J gene: TRBJ2-2; CDR3 protein: CASSVAGTWGSRDDTGELFF
V gene: TRBV7-9; J gene: TRBJ1-1; CDR3 protein: CASSPKGDTEAFF
V gene: TRBV6-1; J gene: TRBJ2-7; CDR3 protein: CASSAGSRAGGHLFHEQYF
V gene: TRBV4-1; J gene: TRBJ1-6; CDR3 protein: CASSPRQGKAENSPLHF
V gene: TRBV6-5; J gene: TRBJ2-7; CDR3 protein: CASSSNRASYEQYF
V gene: TRBV15; J gene: TRBJ2-3; CDR3 protein: CATSRGRGRTDTQYF
V gene: TRBV24-1; J gene: TRBJ2-3; CDR3 protein: CATSERQGNTDTQYF
V gene: TRBV9; J gene: TRBJ2-1; CDR3 protein: CASSPRTGAYNEQFF
V gene: TRBV4-1; J gene: TRBJ2-7; CDR3 protein: CASSQTSEGAGEQYF
V gene: TRBV6-2/TRBV6-3; J gene: TRBJ2-7; CDR3 protein: CASSLAGGSYEQYF
V gene: TRBV29-1; J gene: TRBJ2-5; CDR3 protein: CSALWLGAETQYF
V gene: TRBV2; J gene: TRBJ2-7; CDR3 protein: CASLVSHTSHEQYF
V gene: TRBV6-2/TRBV6-3; J gene: TRBJ1-5; CDR3 protein: CASSYQQGRQPQHF
V gene: TRBV7-9; J gene: TRBJ1-1; CDR3 protein: CASTGVDVEAFF
V gene: TRBV7-2; J gene: TRBJ2-2; CDR3 protein: CASSLDLAGVFYGELFF
V gene: TRBV11-3; J gene: TRBJ1-5; CDR3 protein: CASSPGQGGGGNQPQHF
V gene: TRBV18; J gene: TRBJ1-1; CDR3 protein: CASSPGTANTEAFF
V gene: TRBV24-1; J gene: TRBJ2-3; CDR3 protein: CATSGLTTGSGGPDTQYF
V gene: TRBV6-1; J gene: TRBJ2-2; CDR3 protein: CASSEVGGGWNTGELFF
V gene: TRBV9; J gene: TRBJ2-3; CDR3 protein: CASSVAGVSRTDTQYF
V gene: TRBV2; J gene: TRBJ1-6; CDR3 protein: CASKIGGGVDNSPLHF
V gene: TRBV4-3; J gene: TRBJ2-5; CDR3 protein: CASSQETGLQETQYF
V gene: TRBV7-9; J gene: TRBJ2-7; CDR3 protein: CASSRTGVPNYEQYF
V gene: TRBV7-2; J gene: TRBJ2-3; CDR3 protein: CASSLIPVGLNTQYF
V gene: TRBV11-2; J gene: TRBJ2-7; CDR3 protein: CASSLVRSPYEQYF
V gene: TRBV24-1; J gene: TRBJ2-7; CDR3 protein: CATSRRAGNEQYF
V gene: TRBV10-3; J gene: TRBJ2-5; CDR3 protein: CAIREDRNQETQYF
V gene: TRBV14; J gene: TRBJ2-7; CDR3 protein: CASSPMDRVKYEQYF
V gene: TRBV2; J gene: TRBJ1-3; CDR3 protein: CASSDPGAGNTIYF
V gene: TRBV14; J gene: TRBJ2-7; CDR3 protein: CASSQFLYYEQYF
V gene: TRBV7-3; J gene: TRBJ1-2; CDR3 protein: CASSETGGGYTF
V gene: TRBV18; J gene: TRBJ1-2; CDR3 protein: CASSPGTGGRGYTF
V gene: TRBV10-3; J gene: TRBJ2-3; CDR3 protein: CAISGGLAGGTDTQYF
V gene: TRBV7-3; J gene: TRBJ2-2; CDR3 protein: CASSLLPTPNTGELFF
V gene: TRBV4-1; J gene: TRBJ1-3; CDR3 protein: CASSQGPGNTIYF
V gene: TRBV3-1/TRBV3-2; J gene: TRBJ1-2; CDR3 protein: CASSQPGHPNYGYTF
V gene: TRBV6-5; J gene: TRBJ2-5; CDR3 protein: CASSRQVQETQYF
V gene: TRBV27; J gene: TRBJ1-5; CDR3 protein: CASSGGGLINQPQHF
V gene: TRBV6-5; J gene: TRBJ1-1; CDR3 protein: CASNPTGVNTEAFF
V gene: TRBV6-2/TRBV6-3; J gene: TRBJ2-1; CDR3 protein: CASSDDRDRGNEQFF